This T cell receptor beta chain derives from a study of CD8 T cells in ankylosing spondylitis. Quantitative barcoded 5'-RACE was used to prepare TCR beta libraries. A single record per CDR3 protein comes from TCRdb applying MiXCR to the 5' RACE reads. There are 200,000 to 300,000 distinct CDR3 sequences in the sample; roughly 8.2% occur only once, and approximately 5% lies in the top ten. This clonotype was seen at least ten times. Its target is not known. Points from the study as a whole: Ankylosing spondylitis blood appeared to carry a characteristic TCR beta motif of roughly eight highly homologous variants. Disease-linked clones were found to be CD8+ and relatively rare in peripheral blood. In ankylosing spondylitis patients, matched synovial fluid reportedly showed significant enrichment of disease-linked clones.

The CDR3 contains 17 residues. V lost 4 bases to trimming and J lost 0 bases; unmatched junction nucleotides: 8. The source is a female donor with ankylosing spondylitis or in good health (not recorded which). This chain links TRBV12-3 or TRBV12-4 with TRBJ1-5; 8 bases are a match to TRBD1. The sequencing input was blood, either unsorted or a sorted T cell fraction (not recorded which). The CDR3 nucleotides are TGTGCCAGCAGTTCACAGTGGGACAGGCGTAGCAATCAGCCCCAGCATTTT. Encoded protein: CASSSQWDRRSNQPQHF.